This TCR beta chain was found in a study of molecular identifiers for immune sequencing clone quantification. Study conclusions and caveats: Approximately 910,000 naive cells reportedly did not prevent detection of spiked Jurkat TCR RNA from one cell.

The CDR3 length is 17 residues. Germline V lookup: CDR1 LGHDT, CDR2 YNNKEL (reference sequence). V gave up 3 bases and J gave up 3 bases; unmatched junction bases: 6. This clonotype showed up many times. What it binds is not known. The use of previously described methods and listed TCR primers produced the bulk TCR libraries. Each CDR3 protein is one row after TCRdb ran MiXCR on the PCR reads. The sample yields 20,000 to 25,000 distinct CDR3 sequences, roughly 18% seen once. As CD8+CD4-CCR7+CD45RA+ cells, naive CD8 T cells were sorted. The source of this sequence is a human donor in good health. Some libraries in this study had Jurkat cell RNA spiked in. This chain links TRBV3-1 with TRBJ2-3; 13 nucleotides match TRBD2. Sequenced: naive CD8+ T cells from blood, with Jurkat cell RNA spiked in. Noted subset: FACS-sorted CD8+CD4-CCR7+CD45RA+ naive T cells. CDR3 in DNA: TGTGCCAGCAGCCACGACCGACTAGCGGGAGGTACAGATACGCAGTATTTT. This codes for CASSHDRLAGGTDTQYF.